The rows below give T cell receptor beta chains drawn from one sample of a study of T cells in Graves' hyperthyroidism and ophthalmopathy. TCRdb reanalysed the multiplex PCR reads using MiXCR and keeps one entry per CDR3 protein. Here the sample spans around 350,000 distinct CDR3 sequences, approximately 20% being singletons. Sequenced sample: blood. Receptor source: a young woman with Graves' hyperthyroidism. The CDR3 runs from the conserved cysteine through the conserved F or W. The D gene is left open where the match is weak. Size is stated for part of the rows, as once, few or many counts, or as a class when the clone is expanded.

many,TRBV6-1,TRBJ1-1,-,TGTGCCAGCAGTGAAGCGGAGAACACTGAAGCTTTCTTT,CASSEAENTEAFF
-,TRBV18,TRBJ2-7,-,TGTGCCAGCTCACCCCGGGGTAGTCGCTACGAGCAGTACTTC,CASSPRGSRYEQYF
many,TRBV20-1,TRBJ1-1,-,TGCAGTGCTAAAGTAGCTTGGAGGAACACTGAAGCTTTCTTT,CSAKVAWRNTEAFF
many,TRBV12-3/TRBV12-4,TRBJ1-3,-,TGTGCCAGCAGTTCGCCGGATCTCGACTCTGGAAACACCATATATTTT,CASSSPDLDSGNTIYF
many,TRBV6-2/TRBV6-3,TRBJ2-7,TRBD2,TGTGCCAGCTGGACTAGCAGCTACGAGCAGTACTTC,CASWTSSYEQYF
many,TRBV14,TRBJ1-1,-,TGTGCCAGCAGCCGAGAACGGAGACTCCGTGAAGCTTTCTTT,CASSRERRLREAFF
many,TRBV28,TRBJ1-5,TRBD1,TGTGCCAGCACCCCCTGGACAGGGGGCATTAATCAGCCCCAGCATTTT,CASTPWTGGINQPQHF
-,TRBV7-2,TRBJ1-5,-,TGTGCCAGCAGCCGAGGGAGTTCCCATCAGCCTCAGCATTTT,CASSRGSSHQPQHF
many,TRBV7-8,TRBJ2-6,-,TGTGCCAGCAGCTTAGCGCGCCTGAAAGGGGCCAACGTCCTGACTTTC,CASSLARLKGANVLTF
few,TRBV4-1,TRBJ2-2,TRBD1,TGCGCCAGCAGCCCCCGGGACAGGCTCAACACCGGGGAGCTGTTTTTT,CASSPRDRLNTGELFF